This T cell receptor (beta chain) originates from a study of T cell responses to AZD1222 COVID-19 vaccine. Across the whole study: Analyses pooled second doses at about 4 or about 12 weeks. Notes on the study in general: Recipients of two AZD1222 doses showed rising Spike-specific TCR breadth and depth. The reported proportion of spike-specific TCRs targeting unmutated variant regions was nearly half. Females outnumbered males among donors, who were mostly white British; clonal diversity was possibly underestimated.

This clone was recorded only once. Its antigen is unknown. Trimming stripped 1 base from V and 8 bases from J, with 20 bases between. The V gene's germline CDR1 is MGHRA and CDR2 YSYEKL. The CDR3 totals 16 residues. The assay was immunoSEQ multiplex PCR, and TCRdb's table has in-frame clones only and misses some. The sample yields over 120,000 clones, 70% to 90% seen once. The TCR was taken from an adult in good health. This specimen consisted of peripheral blood, obtained on day 0 of AZD1222 vaccination. This sequence joins TRBV4-1 and TRBJ1-2; TRBD1 is a possible D gene (5 bases). CDR3 nucleotides: TGCGCCAGCAGCCAAGTAGGCGGAGCAGGGTTGATCGGCTACACCTTC. It translates to CASSQVGGAGLIGYTF.